This TCR beta chain emerged from a study of T-cell reconstitution after alpha-beta-depleted transplantation in children. This clonotype was seen many times. Unique molecular identifiers were incorporated during preparation of the TCRbeta library. TCRdb used MiXCR to reprocess the PCR reads, holding one entry per CDR3 protein. Here the sample spans 200,000 to 250,000 distinct CDR3 sequences, 8.5% to 10% being singletons. The CDR3 loop spans 13 amino acids. V was shortened by 7 bases and J by 6 bases, with 15 bases between the two germline ends. This TCR was recovered from a human donor who donated a stem cell graft to a child with acute lymphoblastic leukemia. The source was PBMCs from the stem cell graft donor, collected from the stem cell graft. The chain is built from TRBV12-3 or TRBV12-4 and TRBJ1-1; unclear D gene. CDR3 sequence reads: CASTLRPTAEAFF. CDR3 nucleotides: TGTGCCAGCACCCTACGCCCCACCGCTGAAGCTTTCTTT.